The present T cell receptor (beta chain) was sequenced within a study of blood T cell repertoires in COVID-19. For the study at large: Material from acute and convalescent COVID-19 was sourced from the United States, Italy and Spain. T cells, B-cell-depleted T cells, or PBMCs supplied cDNA or gDNA.

The authors' processing: Estimation of nucleated cell counts was performed using reference gene primer amplification. Sequencing used immunoSEQ multiplex PCR; TCRdb keeps in-frame clones, though not all of them. Clone size and V and J calls were adopted from that table, with D and trimming inferred from the DNA. This table holds approximately 180,000 clones, around 87% found once. There are 13 residues in the CDR3. V was pared by 6 bases and J by 8 bases, with 7 bases of the junction left unmatched. Looked up from germline, CDR1 is LNHDA and CDR2 is SQIVND (reference sequence). Sequencing was carried out using peripheral blood. The receptor was derived from a man aged 40-50 years with active or convalescent COVID-19. V usage is TRBV19 and J usage is TRBJ1-2, with 9 bases fitting TRBD1. CDR3 DNA sequence: TGTGCCAGTAGCATCACAGGGGGCCAGGGCTACACCTTC. Its translation is CASSITGGQGYTF.